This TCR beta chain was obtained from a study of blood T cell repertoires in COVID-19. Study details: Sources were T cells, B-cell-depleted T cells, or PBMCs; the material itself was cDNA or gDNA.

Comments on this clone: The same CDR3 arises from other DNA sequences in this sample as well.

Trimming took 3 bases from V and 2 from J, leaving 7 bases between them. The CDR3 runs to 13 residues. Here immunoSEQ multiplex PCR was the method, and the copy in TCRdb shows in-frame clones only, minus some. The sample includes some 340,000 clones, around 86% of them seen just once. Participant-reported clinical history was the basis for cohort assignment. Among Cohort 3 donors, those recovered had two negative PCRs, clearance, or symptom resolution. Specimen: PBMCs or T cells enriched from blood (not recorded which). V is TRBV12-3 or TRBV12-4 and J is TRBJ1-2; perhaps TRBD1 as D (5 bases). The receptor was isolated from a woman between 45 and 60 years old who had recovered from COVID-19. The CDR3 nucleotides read TGTGCCAGCAGTTTTTCAGGGAACTATGGCTACACCTTC. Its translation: CASSFSGNYGYTF.